The 17 T cell receptor beta chains reported below all come from one sample, sequenced in a study of blood T cell repertoires in COVID-19. Clones were sequenced by immunoSEQ multiplex PCR, and TCRdb holds only the in-frame ones, with some missing. This table holds approximately 81,000 clones, roughly 89% found once. The material sequenced was PBMCs or T cells enriched from blood (not recorded which). These receptors came from a woman aged 50 to 65 with acute COVID-19.

V usage is TRBV12-3 or TRBV12-4 and J usage is TRBJ2-1, with TRBD2 matching 8 bases. V dropped 1 base and J dropped 16; count of bases not matched to a gene: 6. The CDR3 is 12 residues long. CDR3 amino acids: CASSLGLASRFF. CDR3 DNA: TGTGCCAGCAGTTTAGGACTAGCGAGCAGATTCTTC.

The chain joins TRBV4-3 to TRBJ2-5; D uncertain. The CDR3 extends over 16 amino acids. CDR1 and CDR2 (germline): LGHNA, YSLEER. Trimming cost V 0 bases and J 4 bases, with 15 bases left between them. Here the CDR3 reads CASSQERHLLGETQYF. The CDR3, as DNA: TGCGCCAGCAGCCAAGAACGACATCTCTTGGGAGAGACCCAGTACTTC.

This clone was seen only once. J is TRBJ1-4 and V is TRBV12-3 or TRBV12-4; weak D call: TRBD1 (5 bases). The CDR3 is 13 amino acids. V lost 3 bases to trimming and J lost 8 bases, with 10 bases between them. In DNA, the CDR3 is TGTGCCAGCAGTTTTCAGGGAGGGGAAAAACTGTTTTTT. Protein sequence: CASSFQGGEKLFF.

The rearrangement uses TRBV18 and TRBJ2-3, with 8 bases lining up with TRBD2. The ends lost 2 bases at V and 4 bases at J; junction bases unmatched: 8. The CDR3 is 16 amino acids. Germline loops: CDR1 KGHSH, CDR2 LQKENI. CDR3 amino acids: CASSPNEAGVADTQYF. In DNA form, the CDR3 reads TGTGCCAGCTCACCAAACGAAGCGGGAGTGGCAGATACGCAGTATTTT.

The chain is built from TRBV27 and TRBJ2-7; no firm D call. V was pared by 5 bases and J by 2 bases, with 13 bases between. The CDR3 spans 14 residues. CDR1 and CDR2 (germline): MNHEY, SMNVEV (reference sequence). CDR3 DNA sequence: TGTGCCAGCAGTCCCCGGGTCCTCACCTACGAGCAGTACTTC. Translation: CASSPRVLTYEQYF.

J is TRBJ2-3 and V is TRBV11-2; D not certain. This CDR3 comprises 14 residues. Per germline, CDR1 SGHAT and CDR2 FQNNGV. V was clipped by 1 base and J by 3 bases, with 8 bases between them. CDR3 sequence (DNA): TGTGCCAGCAGCTTAGGTGTCGGTACAGATACGCAGTATTTT. It encodes CASSLGVGTDTQYF.

V is TRBV15 and J is TRBJ2-7; 9 nucleotides align to TRBD1. This CDR3 is built from 15 residues. Germline CDR1 and CDR2: LNHNV and YYDKDF (reference sequence). V was clipped by 9 bases and J by 6 bases; unmatched bases: 15. The CDR3 bases are TGTGCCACTTCGGACAGGGGAGGGCAAATTGGCGAGCAGTACTTC. Protein: CATSDRGGQIGEQYF. The full variable domain, completed using reference TRBV15 and TRBJ2-7, is DAMVIQNPRYQVTQFGKPVTLSCSQTLNHNVMYWYQQKSSQAPKLLFHYYDKDFNNEADTPDNFQSRRPNTSFCFLDIRSPGLGDTAMYLCATSDRGGQIGEQYFGPGTRLTVT.

The genes are TRBV24-1 and TRBJ2-3, with 9 bases that match TRBD1. CDR1 and CDR2 (germline): KGHDR, SFDVKD. The CDR3 runs 15 residues. Trimming took 4 bases from V and 9 from J; bases not matched to a gene: 10. CDR3 sequence: CATSDEGQGIRTQYF. CDR3 coding DNA: TGTGCCACCAGTGACGAGGGACAGGGTATTCGGACGCAGTATTTT.

The chain joins TRBV7-2 to TRBJ1-2; possible D gene TRBD1, 5 bases. The germline V gene encodes CDR1 SGHTA and CDR2 FQGNSA. The length of the CDR3 is 14 residues. V was cut by 5 bases and J by 1 base, with 11 bases left in between. DNA for the CDR3: TGTGCCAGCAGCGTGACAGCCAATAACTATGGCTACACCTTC. It translates to CASSVTANNYGYTF.

The V call is TRBV3-1 (or the pseudogene TRBV3-2), the J call TRBJ2-5; the match to TRBD1 covers 10 bases. The germline CDR1 and CDR2 sequences are LGHDT and YNNKEL (reference sequence). This CDR3 has 15 residues. Trimming removed 5 bases from V and 2 bases from J; junction bases left unmatched: 5. DNA for the CDR3: TGTGCCAGCAGCAGGGACAGGGGATTTCAAGAGACCCAGTACTTC. Amino acids: CASSRDRGFQETQYF.

The chain employs TRBV7-3 and TRBJ1-2; TRBD1 matches at 8 bases. Germline CDR1 is SGHTA and CDR2 is FQGTGA. Unmatched junction bases numbered 7, after V lost 2 bases and J lost 8 bases. This CDR3 spans 14 amino acids. CDR3 DNA: TGTGCCAGCAGCTTAGTGGCAGGGGGCCTGGGCTACACCTTC. It yields the protein CASSLVAGGLGYTF.

V gene TRBV4-2 combines with J gene TRBJ2-7; TRBD2 matches at 11 bases. Germline CDR1 is LGHNA and CDR2 is YNFKEQ. The CDR3 consists of 17 residues. The J segment lost 4 bases and the V segment lost 1 base, leaving 9 bases of the junction unmatched. The CDR3 region is CASSQAPSGRSWYEQYF. For the CDR3, the DNA is TGTGCCAGCAGCCAAGCCCCTAGCGGGAGGTCCTGGTACGAGCAGTACTTC.

This clone was counted between two and nine times. The chain is built from TRBV11-2 and TRBJ2-7; 7 bases agree with TRBD1. The length of the CDR3 is 16 residues. The V and J ends lost 6 bases and 4 bases, in that order; junction bases with no gene match: 15. CDR1 and CDR2 from the germline V gene are SGHAT and FQNNGV. CDR3 region: CASSPIQGPAGYEQYF. The CDR3 DNA reads TGTGCCAGCAGTCCGATACAGGGGCCGGCGGGTTACGAGCAGTACTTC. The full variable domain, in which reference TRBV11-2 and TRBJ2-7 provide the parts outside the CDR3, is EAGVAQSPRYKIIEKRQSVAFWCNPISGHATLYWYQQILGQGPKLLIQFQNNGVVDDSQLPKDRFSAERLKGVDSTLKIQPAKLEDSAVYLCASSPIQGPAGYEQYFGPGTRLTVT.

V gene TRBV11-3 combines with J gene TRBJ1-1; D uncertain. The CDR3 consists of 15 residues. CDR1 is SGHNT and CDR2 is YENEEA in the germline V gene. Trimming pared 1 base from V and 0 bases from J, leaving 9 bases between. CDR3 protein: CASSLGEGLNTEAFF. As DNA, the CDR3 is TGTGCCAGCAGCTTAGGCGAGGGTCTGAACACTGAAGCTTTCTTT.

V is TRBV3-1 (or the pseudogene TRBV3-2) and J is TRBJ1-2, with D perhaps matching TRBD1 (5 bases). The V gene lost 0 bases and the J gene lost 8 bases, with 13 bases spanning the gap. The CDR3 extends over 14 amino acids. The V gene's germline CDR1 is LGHDT and CDR2 YNNKEL (reference sequence). The CDR3 nucleotides read TGTGCCAGCAGCCAAGAGGGCCCGGGGGAAGGCTACACCTTC. It translates to CASSQEGPGEGYTF.

This clone was seen a single time. The J gene is TRBJ2-2, the V gene TRBV11-3, with a tentative D call TRBD2 (5 bases). Trimming removed 3 bases from V and 7 bases from J, with 9 bases in between. Germline lookup yields CDR1 SGHNT and CDR2 YENEEA. This CDR3 comprises 13 residues. CDR3: CASSLRAFGELFF. CDR3 in DNA: TGTGCCAGCAGCTTGAGGGCCTTCGGGGAGCTGTTTTTT.

This clone was seen just once. V and J are TRBV11-3 and TRBJ2-7, with 15 bases matching TRBD2. Losses at the gene ends were 5 bases for V and 0 bases for J; bases not matched to a gene: 11. Germline CDR1 SGHNT, CDR2 YENEEA. This CDR3 spans 19 amino acids. The CDR3 here is CASSLRTSGRALSSYEQYF. The CDR3 DNA follows: TGTGCCAGCAGCCTCCGGACTAGCGGGAGGGCCTTGAGCTCCTACGAGCAGTACTTC.